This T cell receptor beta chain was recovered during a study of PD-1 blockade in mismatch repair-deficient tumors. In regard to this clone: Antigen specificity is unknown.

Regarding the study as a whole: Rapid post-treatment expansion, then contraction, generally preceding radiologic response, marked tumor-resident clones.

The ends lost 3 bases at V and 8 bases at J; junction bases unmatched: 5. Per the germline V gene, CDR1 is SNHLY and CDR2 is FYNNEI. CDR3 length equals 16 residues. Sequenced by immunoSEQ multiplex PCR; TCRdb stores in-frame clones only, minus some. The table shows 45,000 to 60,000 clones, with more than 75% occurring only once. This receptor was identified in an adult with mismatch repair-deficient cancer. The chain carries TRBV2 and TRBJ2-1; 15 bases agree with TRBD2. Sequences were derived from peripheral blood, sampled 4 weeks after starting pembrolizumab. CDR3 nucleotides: TGTGCCAGCAGTGACGGGACTAGCGGGAGGTTGGATGAGCAGTTCTTC. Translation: CASSDGTSGRLDEQFF.